These 10 T cell receptor beta chains were all obtained from the same sample, sequenced in a study of shared clonotypes between healthy human individuals. CD45RO-negative, CCR7-positively selected cells formed the naive CD8 fraction, excluding terminally differentiated effector memory CD45RA+ cells. Sequencing used immunoSEQ multiplex PCR; TCRdb keeps in-frame clones, though not all of them. Among around 2,100,000 clones listed, around 96% were seen once. The source material was naive CD8+ T cells sorted from blood. Source of these receptors: a man in his late teens or twenties in good health.

This chain joins TRBV11-2 and TRBJ2-7, with 13 positions matching TRBD2. V was pared by 5 bases and J by 2 bases, with 12 bases of the junction left unmatched. The germline V gene encodes CDR1 SGHAT and CDR2 FQNNGV. This CDR3 has 18 residues. The CDR3 protein is CASSLPGGTSGNPYEQYF. CDR3 sequence (DNA): TGTGCCAGCAGCCTGCCTGGGGGGACTAGCGGGAATCCCTACGAGCAGTACTTC.

This chain joins TRBV27 and TRBJ2-7; the D gene is possibly TRBD2 (7 bases). This CDR3 contains 14 residues. V lost 2 bases and J 4 bases, leaving 12 bases between the germline ends. Per germline, CDR1 MNHEY and CDR2 SMNVEV (reference sequence). CDR3 loop: CASSLGGAPYEQYF. DNA for the CDR3: TGTGCCAGCAGTTTAGGGGGGGCCCCTTACGAGCAGTACTTC.

The rearrangement links TRBV7-2 to TRBJ2-3; 11 nucleotides line up with TRBD2. With V trimmed by 5 bases and J by 3 bases, 7 bases remained unmatched. Germline assignment: CDR1 SGHTA and CDR2 FQGNSA. This CDR3 has 16 amino acids. CDR3 DNA: TGTGCCAGCAGCCCCCTAGCGGGAGGAGAGACAGATACGCAGTATTTT. Translating gives CASSPLAGGETDTQYF.

CDR3 coding DNA: TGTGCCAGCAGGAGACAGGCGAGCACAGATACGCAGTATTTT. Its protein is CASRRQASTDTQYF. The J gene is TRBJ2-3, the V gene TRBV6-6; TRBD1 is a possible D gene (6 bases). V lost 6 bases, J lost 0 bases, and 10 bases lay in between. The CDR3 covers 14 residues. Germline V gene data show CDR1 as MNHNY and CDR2 as SVGAGI (reference sequence).

The chain joins TRBV7-9 to TRBJ2-1; perhaps TRBD2 as D (5 bases). In germline, CDR1 is SEHNR, CDR2 FQNEAQ (reference sequence). This CDR3 spans 15 amino acids. V shed 8 bases and J shed 0 bases, with 14 bases lying between them. CDR3 nucleotide sequence: TGTGCCAGCGAGGGTCAACCTCCCTCCTACAATGAGCAGTTCTTC. Encoded protein: CASEGQPPSYNEQFF.

The chain is built from TRBV7-6 and TRBJ1-1; no clear D. The CDR3 spans 15 residues. CDR1 SGHVS and CDR2 FNYEAQ come from the germline V gene. Trimming took off 5 bases at V and 1 base at J, with 14 bases between the two ends. CDR3 nucleotides: TGTGCCAGCAGCCCGGGGTATCCCGAGAACACTGAAGCTTTCTTT. Protein sequence: CASSPGYPENTEAFF.

This chain joins TRBV29-1 and TRBJ1-2; no clear D gene. Trimming shortened V by 4 bases and J by 5 bases, and 14 bases separated the two germline ends. The CDR3 runs 13 residues. Germline V CDR1 and CDR2: SQVTM, ANQGSEA. CDR3 in amino acids: CSVGGGEAYGYTF. The CDR3 bases are TGCAGCGTTGGGGGTGGGGAGGCGTATGGCTACACCTTC. The full variable domain, in which reference TRBV29-1 and TRBJ1-2 provide the parts outside the CDR3, is SAVISQKPSRDICQRGTSLTIQCQVDSQVTMMFWYRQQPGQSLTLIATANQGSEATYESGFVIDKFPISRPNLTFSTLTVSNMSPEDSSIYLCSVGGGEAYGYTFGSGTRLTVV.

The sample holds one count of this clone. This chain uses TRBV4-1 with TRBJ2-7; TRBD1 aligns across 7 bases. V trimming: 1 base; J trimming: 2 bases; junction bases outside the gene matches: 8. Germline V gene sequence: CDR1 MGHRA, CDR2 YSYEKL. The CDR3 covers 16 residues. In nucleotides, the CDR3 is TGCGCCAGCAGCCAAGTACCGGGACAGAAAGCCTACGAGCAGTACTTC. This gives the protein CASSQVPGQKAYEQYF.

DNA for the CDR3: TGTGCCAGCAGATCCACAGGGTCTAACAATCAGCCCCAGCATTTT. Protein: CASRSTGSNNQPQHF. The chain employs TRBV27 and TRBJ1-5; a weak D match, TRBD1 (6 bases). The CDR3 totals 15 residues. CDR1 MNHEY and CDR2 SMNVEV come from the germline V gene (reference sequence). The germline V and J ends were trimmed by 6 bases and 3 bases, with 15 bases remaining between them.

The chain is built from TRBV9 and TRBJ1-2, with 7 bases fitting TRBD1. The germline V gene encodes CDR1 SGDLS and CDR2 YYNGEE. Trimming cost V 2 bases and J 5 bases; bases outside gene matches: 15. CDR3 length: 17 residues. Here the CDR3 DNA reads TGTGCCAGCAGCGTTACGACCGGGACAGCCACCGAATATGGCTACACCTTC. The encoded protein is CASSVTTGTATEYGYTF.